Below, 8 T cell receptor beta chains from the same sample are listed, as sequenced in a study of metastatic and nonmetastatic thyroid tumors. Prior to thyroid surgery, none of the patients had received any treatment. MiXCR reprocessed the PCR reads for TCRdb. Here the sample spans tens of thousands of clones, 17% being singletons. The sequenced sample consisted of tumor tissue. These receptors all stem from a female donor with papillary thyroid cancer or a benign thyroid nodule (not recorded which). Some clones in this sample may be carry-over from other donors' samples.

The gene calls are TRBV30 and TRBJ1-1; D is undetermined. CDR1 GTSNPN and CDR2 SVGIG come from the germline V gene (reference sequence). Trimming removed 4 bases from V and 5 bases from J, with 17 bases in between. The length of the CDR3 is 14 residues. The CDR3 DNA reads TGTGCCTGGAACGAGTCAGCCTTCGTGACTGAAGCTTTCTTT. Protein sequence: CAWNESAFVTEAFF.

This clone was seen at least ten times. This chain uses TRBV12-3 or TRBV12-4 with TRBJ1-2, with 8 bases fitting TRBD1. Trimming took 6 bases from V and 3 from J; bases not matched to a gene: 3. This CDR3 spans 13 amino acids. CDR3 DNA sequence: TGTGCCAGCAGCCGGACAGGGTACTATGGCTACACCTTC. The encoded protein is CASSRTGYYGYTF.

In its sample, this clone was seen many times. The V gene is TRBV18, the J gene TRBJ2-5; no definite D call. The V end was cut by 3 bases, the J end by 2 bases, with 1 base between. The CDR3 loop spans 11 amino acids. Germline V gives CDR1 KGHSH, CDR2 LQKENI. CDR3 coding DNA: TGTGCCAGCTCACCGCAAGAGACCCAGTACTTC. Protein sequence: CASSPQETQYF.

This clone was counted at least ten times. CDR3 nucleotide sequence: TGCGCCAGCAGCTTGGACGGGACAGGGGGCAATGAGCAGTTCTTC. Amino acid sequence: CASSLDGTGGNEQFF. V gene TRBV5-1 combines with J gene TRBJ2-1; 11 bases line up with TRBD1. CDR3 length: 15 residues. Germline CDR1 and CDR2: SGHRS and YFSETQ. V gave up 0 bases and J gave up 6 bases; unmatched junction bases: 2. The full variable domain, rest sourced from reference TRBV5-1 and TRBJ2-1, is KAGVTQTPRYLIKTRGQQVTLSCSPISGHRSVSWYQQTPGQGLQFLFEYFSETQRNKGNFPGRFSGRQFSNSRSEMNVSTLELGDSALYLCASSLDGTGGNEQFFGPGTRLTVL.

This clone appeared a few times. The chain recombines TRBV9 with TRBJ2-6; D gene unclear. Germline V gene lookup returns CDR1 SGDLS and CDR2 YYNGEE. The ends were cut back, 0 bases at V and 0 bases at J, with 10 bases in the middle. This CDR3 is built from 17 residues. CDR3 loop: CASSVGQVHSGANVLTF. Here the CDR3 DNA reads TGTGCCAGCAGCGTAGGTCAGGTACACTCTGGGGCCAACGTCCTGACTTTC.

This clone has only a few counts. V gene TRBV25-1 combines with J gene TRBJ2-5; D might be TRBD2 (6 bases). The CDR3 covers 16 residues. Germline lookup yields CDR1 MGHDK and CDR2 SYGVNS. V was trimmed by 5 bases and J by 5 bases, leaving 21 bases between them. The CDR3 region is CASSYGGSNGIETQYF. The CDR3 DNA follows: TGTGCCAGCAGTTATGGAGGGTCGAACGGGATTGAGACCCAGTACTTC.

Of note for this clone: With a much larger clone just one base away, this may be a read error. CDR3 nucleotide sequence: TGTGCCAACAGCTATGGAAGGTGGGGCTCCTACGAGCAGTACTTC. This sequence encodes CANSYGRWGSYEQYF. The chain has TRBV5-5 and TRBJ2-7, with no clear D. Germline V lookup: CDR1 SGHKS, CDR2 YYEKEE (reference sequence). The CDR3 length is 15 residues.

In this sample, this clone turned up a few times. This chain links TRBV6-2 or TRBV6-3 with TRBJ2-1, with no clear D. The germline V and J ends were trimmed by 0 bases and 3 bases, with 15 bases remaining between them. This CDR3 has 17 residues. Germline CDR1 reads MNHEY; CDR2 reads SVGEGT. CDR3 in DNA: TGTGCCAGCAGTTACTCGAGTATCAATAAATGCTACAATGAGCAGTTCTTC. Translating it yields CASSYSSINKCYNEQFF.